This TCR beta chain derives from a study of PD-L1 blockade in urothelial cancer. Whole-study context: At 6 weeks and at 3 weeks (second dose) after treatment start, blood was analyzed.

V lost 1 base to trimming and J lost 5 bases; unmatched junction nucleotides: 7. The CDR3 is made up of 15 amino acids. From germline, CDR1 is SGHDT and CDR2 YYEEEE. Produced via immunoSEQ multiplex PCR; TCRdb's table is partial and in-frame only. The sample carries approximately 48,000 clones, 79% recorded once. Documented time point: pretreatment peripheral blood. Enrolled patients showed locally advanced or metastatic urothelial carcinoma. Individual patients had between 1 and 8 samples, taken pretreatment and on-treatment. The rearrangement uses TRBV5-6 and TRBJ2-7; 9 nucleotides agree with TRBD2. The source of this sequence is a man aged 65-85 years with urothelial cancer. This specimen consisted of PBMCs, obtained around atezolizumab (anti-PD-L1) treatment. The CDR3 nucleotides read TGTGCCAGCAGCTTGTATCGCGGGAGGGCCGACGAGCAGTACTTC. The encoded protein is CASSLYRGRADEQYF.